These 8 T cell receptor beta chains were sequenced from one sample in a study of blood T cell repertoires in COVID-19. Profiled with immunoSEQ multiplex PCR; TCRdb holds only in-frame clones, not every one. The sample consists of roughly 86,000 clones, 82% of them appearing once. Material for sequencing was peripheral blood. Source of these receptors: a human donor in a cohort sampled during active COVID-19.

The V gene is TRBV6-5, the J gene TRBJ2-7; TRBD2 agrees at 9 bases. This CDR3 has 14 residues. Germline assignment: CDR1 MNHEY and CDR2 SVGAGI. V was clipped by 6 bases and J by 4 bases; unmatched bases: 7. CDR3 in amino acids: CASSQSGGIYEQYF. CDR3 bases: TGTGCCAGCAGCCAAAGCGGGGGGATTTACGAGCAGTACTTC.

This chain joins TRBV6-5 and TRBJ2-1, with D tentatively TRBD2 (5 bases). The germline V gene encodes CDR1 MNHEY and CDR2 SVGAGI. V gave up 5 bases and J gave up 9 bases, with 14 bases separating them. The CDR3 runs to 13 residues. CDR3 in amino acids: CASSLPGKREQFF. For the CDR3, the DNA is TGTGCCAGCAGTCTTCCCGGGAAGCGTGAGCAGTTCTTC.

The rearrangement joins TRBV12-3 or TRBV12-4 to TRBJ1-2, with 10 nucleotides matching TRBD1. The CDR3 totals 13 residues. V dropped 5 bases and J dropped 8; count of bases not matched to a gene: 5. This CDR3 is CASSRDRGSGYTF. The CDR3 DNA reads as TGTGCCAGCAGTAGGGACAGGGGTTCGGGCTACACCTTC.

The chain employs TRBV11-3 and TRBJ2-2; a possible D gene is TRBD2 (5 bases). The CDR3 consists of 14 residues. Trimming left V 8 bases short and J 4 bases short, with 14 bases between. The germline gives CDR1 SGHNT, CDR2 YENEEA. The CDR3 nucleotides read TGTGCCAGCGGACGGGGTGTGGGCACCGGGGAGCTGTTTTTT. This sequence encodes CASGRGVGTGELFF. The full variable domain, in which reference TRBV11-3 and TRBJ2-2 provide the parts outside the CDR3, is EAGVVQSPRYKIIEKKQPVAFWCNPISGHNTLYWYLQNLGQGPELLIRYENEEAVDDSQLPKDRFSAERLKGVDSTLKIQPAELGDSAVYLCASGRGVGTGELFFGEGSRLTVL.

CDR3 residues: CASSYSGQVNEQFF. CDR3 sequence (DNA): TGTGCCAGCAGTTACTCGGGACAGGTCAATGAGCAGTTCTTC. The chain joins TRBV6-5 to TRBJ2-1; 8 bases are a match to TRBD1. Losses at the gene ends were 0 bases for V and 6 bases for J; bases not matched to a gene: 1. This CDR3 is built from 14 residues. Germline values: CDR1 MNHEY, CDR2 SVGAGI.

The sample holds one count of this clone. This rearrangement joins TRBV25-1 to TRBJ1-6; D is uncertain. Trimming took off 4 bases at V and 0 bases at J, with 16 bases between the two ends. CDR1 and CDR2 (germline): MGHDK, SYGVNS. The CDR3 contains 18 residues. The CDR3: CASSGGGLASSYNSPLHF. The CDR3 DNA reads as TGTGCCAGCAGTGGGGGAGGGTTAGCGAGCTCCTATAATTCACCCCTCCACTTT.

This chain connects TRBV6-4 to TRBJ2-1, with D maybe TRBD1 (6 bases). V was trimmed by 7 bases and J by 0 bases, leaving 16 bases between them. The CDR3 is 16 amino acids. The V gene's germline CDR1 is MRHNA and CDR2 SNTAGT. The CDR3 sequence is CASNLARGGSYNEQFF. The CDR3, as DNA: TGTGCCAGCAACCTAGCCCGAGGGGGCTCCTACAATGAGCAGTTCTTC.

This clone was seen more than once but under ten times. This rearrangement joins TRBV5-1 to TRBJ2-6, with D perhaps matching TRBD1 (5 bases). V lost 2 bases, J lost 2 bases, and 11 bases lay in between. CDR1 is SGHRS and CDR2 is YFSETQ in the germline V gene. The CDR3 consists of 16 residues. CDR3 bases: TGCGCCAGCAGCTTTCAGGGTGCTCCTGGGGCCAACGTCCTGACTTTC. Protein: CASSFQGAPGANVLTF.